This TCR beta chain is drawn from a study of T cell changes during pregnancy in multiple sclerosis. V lost 3 bases and J lost 8; bases outside the gene matches: 12. CDR3 length: 16 residues. CDR1 MNHNS and CDR2 SASEGT come from the germline V gene. Sequenced by immunoSEQ multiplex PCR; TCRdb stores in-frame clones only, minus some. The sample lists 35,000 to 45,000 clones; approximately 89% were seen once. This receptor was taken from a female donor in good health, enrolled as a control in a pregnancy study. The starting material was CD4+ T cells from peripheral blood mononuclear cells, obtained after pregnancy. V and J are TRBV6-1 and TRBJ1-4; 7 bases match TRBD1. The CDR3 reads CASSEPAGGSAEKLFF. In DNA form, the CDR3 reads TGTGCCAGCAGTGAGCCCGCAGGGGGTTCGGCCGAAAAACTGTTTTTT.